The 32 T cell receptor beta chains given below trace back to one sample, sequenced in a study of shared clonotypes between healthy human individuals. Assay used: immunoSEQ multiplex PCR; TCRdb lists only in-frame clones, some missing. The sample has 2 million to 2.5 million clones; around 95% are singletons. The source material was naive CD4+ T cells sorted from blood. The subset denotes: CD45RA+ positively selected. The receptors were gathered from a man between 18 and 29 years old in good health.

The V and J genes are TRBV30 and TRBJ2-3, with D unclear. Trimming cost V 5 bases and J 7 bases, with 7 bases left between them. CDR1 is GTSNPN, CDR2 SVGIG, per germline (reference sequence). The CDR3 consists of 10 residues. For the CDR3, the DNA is TGTGCCTGGGGCCGGAATACGCAGTATTTT. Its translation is CAWGRNTQYF.

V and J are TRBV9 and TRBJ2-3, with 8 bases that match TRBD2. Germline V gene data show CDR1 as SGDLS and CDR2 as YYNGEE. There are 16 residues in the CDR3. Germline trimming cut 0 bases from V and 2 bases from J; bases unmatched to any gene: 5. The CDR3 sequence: CASSVGRSGATDTQYF. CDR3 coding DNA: TGTGCCAGCAGCGTAGGGCGTAGCGGGGCCACAGATACGCAGTATTTT.

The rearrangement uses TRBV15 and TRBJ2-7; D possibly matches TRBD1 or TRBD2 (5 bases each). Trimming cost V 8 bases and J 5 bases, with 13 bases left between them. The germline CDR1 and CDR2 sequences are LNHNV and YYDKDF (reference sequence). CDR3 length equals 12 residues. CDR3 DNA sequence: TGTGCCACCGGGAGAGGGGAGAACGAGCAGTACTTC. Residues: CATGRGENEQYF.

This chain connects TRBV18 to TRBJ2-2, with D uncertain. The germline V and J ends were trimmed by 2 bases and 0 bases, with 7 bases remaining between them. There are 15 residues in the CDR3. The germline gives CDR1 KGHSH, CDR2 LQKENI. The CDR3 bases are TGTGCCAGCTCACCAACAGATACGAACACCGGGGAGCTGTTTTTT. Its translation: CASSPTDTNTGELFF.

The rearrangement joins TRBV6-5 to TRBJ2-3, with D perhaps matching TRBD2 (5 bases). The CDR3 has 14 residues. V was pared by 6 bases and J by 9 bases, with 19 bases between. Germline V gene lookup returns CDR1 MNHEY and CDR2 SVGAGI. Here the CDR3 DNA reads TGTGCCAGCAGAGCACCGGGCCCCAGAGGGACGCAGTATTTT. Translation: CASRAPGPRGTQYF.

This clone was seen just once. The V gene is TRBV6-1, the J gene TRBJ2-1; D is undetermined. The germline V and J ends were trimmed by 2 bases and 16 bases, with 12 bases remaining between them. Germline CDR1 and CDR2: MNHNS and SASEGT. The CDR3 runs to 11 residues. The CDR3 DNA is TGTGCCAGCAGTGAATTGAGCTCTGCTTTCTTC. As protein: CASSELSSAFF.

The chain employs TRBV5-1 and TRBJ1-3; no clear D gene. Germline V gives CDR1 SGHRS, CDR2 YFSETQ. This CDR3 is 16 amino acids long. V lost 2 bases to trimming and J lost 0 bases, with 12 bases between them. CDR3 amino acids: CASSFGQSSSGNTIYF. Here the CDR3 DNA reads TGCGCCAGCAGCTTTGGTCAGAGCAGCTCTGGAAACACCATATATTTT. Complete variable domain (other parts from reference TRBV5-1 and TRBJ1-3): KAGVTQTPRYLIKTRGQQVTLSCSPISGHRSVSWYQQTPGQGLQFLFEYFSETQRNKGNFPGRFSGRQFSNSRSEMNVSTLELGDSALYLCASSFGQSSSGNTIYFGEGSWLTVV.

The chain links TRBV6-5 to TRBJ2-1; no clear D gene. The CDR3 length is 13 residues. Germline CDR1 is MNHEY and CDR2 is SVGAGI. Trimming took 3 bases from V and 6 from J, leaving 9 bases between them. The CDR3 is CASSYLRVNEQFF. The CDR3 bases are TGTGCCAGCAGTTATCTGCGCGTCAATGAGCAGTTCTTC.

CDR3 loop: CASSFDRGSWNEQFF. CDR3 in DNA: TGCGCCAGCAGCTTTGACAGGGGGTCGTGGAATGAGCAGTTCTTC. V gene TRBV5-1 combines with J gene TRBJ2-1; 9 positions match TRBD1. CDR3 length equals 15 residues. The trim removed 2 bases at V and 7 bases at J, leaving 7 bases unmatched. In germline, CDR1 is SGHRS, CDR2 YFSETQ.

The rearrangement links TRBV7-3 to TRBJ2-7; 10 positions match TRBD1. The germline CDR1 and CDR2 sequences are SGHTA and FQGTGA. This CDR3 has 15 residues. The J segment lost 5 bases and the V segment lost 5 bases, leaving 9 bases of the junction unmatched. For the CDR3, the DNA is TGTGCCAGCAGCAAAGAGACAGGGGGCAAACACGAGCAGTACTTC. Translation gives CASSKETGGKHEQYF.

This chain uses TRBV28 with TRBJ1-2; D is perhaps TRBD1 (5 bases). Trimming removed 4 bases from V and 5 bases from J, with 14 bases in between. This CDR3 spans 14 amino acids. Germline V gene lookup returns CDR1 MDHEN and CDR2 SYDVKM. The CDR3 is CASSSDTTGYGYTF. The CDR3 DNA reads TGTGCCAGCAGTTCGGACACGACGGGTTATGGCTACACCTTC.

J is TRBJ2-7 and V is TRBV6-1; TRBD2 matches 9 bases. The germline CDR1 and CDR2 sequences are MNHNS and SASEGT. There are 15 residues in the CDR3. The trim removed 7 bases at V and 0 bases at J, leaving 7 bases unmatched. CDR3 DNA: TGTGCCAGCAATCCTAGCGGGGTGCTCTCCTACGAGCAGTACTTC. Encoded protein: CASNPSGVLSYEQYF.

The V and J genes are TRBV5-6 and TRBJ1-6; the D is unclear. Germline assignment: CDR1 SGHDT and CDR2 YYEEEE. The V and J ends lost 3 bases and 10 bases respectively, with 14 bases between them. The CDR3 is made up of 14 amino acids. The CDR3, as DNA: TGTGCCAGCAGCTGGACCGCGGGTGACTCACCCCTCCACTTT. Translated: CASSWTAGDSPLHF. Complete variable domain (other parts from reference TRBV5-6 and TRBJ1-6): DAGVTQSPTHLIKTRGQQVTLRCSPKSGHDTVSWYQQALGQGPQFIFQYYEEEERQRGNFPDRFSGHQFPNYSSELNVNALLLGDSALYLCASSWTAGDSPLHFGNGTRLTVT.

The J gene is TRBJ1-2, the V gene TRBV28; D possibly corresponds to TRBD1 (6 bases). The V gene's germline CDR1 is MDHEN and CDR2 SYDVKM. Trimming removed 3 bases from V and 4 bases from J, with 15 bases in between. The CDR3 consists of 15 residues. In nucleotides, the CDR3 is TGTGCCAGCAGTTTTACCCTGACAGGCGTCTATGGCTACACCTTC. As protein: CASSFTLTGVYGYTF.

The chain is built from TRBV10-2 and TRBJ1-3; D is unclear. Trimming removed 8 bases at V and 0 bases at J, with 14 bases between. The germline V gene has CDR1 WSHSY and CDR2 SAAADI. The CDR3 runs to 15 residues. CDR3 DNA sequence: TGCGCCAGCCGCCTTGGTCAGAGCTCTGGAAACACCATATATTTT. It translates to CASRLGQSSGNTIYF.

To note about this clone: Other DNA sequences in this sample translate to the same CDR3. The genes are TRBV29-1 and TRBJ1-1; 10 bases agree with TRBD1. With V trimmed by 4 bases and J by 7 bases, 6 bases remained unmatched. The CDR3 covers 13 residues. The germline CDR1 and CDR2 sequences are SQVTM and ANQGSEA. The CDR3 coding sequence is TGCAGCGTTGCCAGACAGGGGGCGAGTGAAGCTTTCTTT. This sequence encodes CSVARQGASEAFF.

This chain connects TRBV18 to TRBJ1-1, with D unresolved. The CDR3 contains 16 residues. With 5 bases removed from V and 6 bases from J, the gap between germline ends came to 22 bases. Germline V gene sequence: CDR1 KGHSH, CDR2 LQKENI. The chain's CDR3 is CASSFSLLGYRSEAFF. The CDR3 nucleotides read TGTGCCAGCTCATTCTCCCTTCTGGGATATCGCTCTGAAGCTTTCTTT.

The CDR3: CASTTTSGSFHEQYF. The CDR3 region has the DNA TGTGCCAGCACCACAACTAGCGGGAGCTTCCACGAGCAGTACTTC. This sequence joins TRBV19 and TRBJ2-7; 11 nucleotides align to TRBD2. The germline CDR1 and CDR2 sequences are LNHDA and SQIVND (reference sequence). Trimming cost V 9 bases and J 5 bases; bases outside gene matches: 12. This CDR3 has 15 residues.

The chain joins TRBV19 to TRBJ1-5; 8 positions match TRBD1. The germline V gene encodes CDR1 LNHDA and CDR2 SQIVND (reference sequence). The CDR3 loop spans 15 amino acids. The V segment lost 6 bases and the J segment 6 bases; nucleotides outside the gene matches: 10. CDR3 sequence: CASRTDRAVRQPQHF. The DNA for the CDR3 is TGTGCCAGTAGAACGGACAGGGCTGTTCGTCAGCCCCAGCATTTT.

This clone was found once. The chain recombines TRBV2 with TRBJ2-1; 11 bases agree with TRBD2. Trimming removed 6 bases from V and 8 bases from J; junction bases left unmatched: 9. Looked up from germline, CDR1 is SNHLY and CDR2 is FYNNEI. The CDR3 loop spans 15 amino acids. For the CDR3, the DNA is TGTGCCAGCAGCGAGACTAGCGGGACTTCGCATGAGCAGTTCTTC. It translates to CASSETSGTSHEQFF.

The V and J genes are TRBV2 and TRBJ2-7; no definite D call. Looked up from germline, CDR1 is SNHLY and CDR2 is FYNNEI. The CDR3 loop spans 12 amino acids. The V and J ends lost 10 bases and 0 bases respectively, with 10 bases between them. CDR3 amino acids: CATRTGSYEQYF. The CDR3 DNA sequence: TGTGCCACCCGGACGGGCTCCTACGAGCAGTACTTC.

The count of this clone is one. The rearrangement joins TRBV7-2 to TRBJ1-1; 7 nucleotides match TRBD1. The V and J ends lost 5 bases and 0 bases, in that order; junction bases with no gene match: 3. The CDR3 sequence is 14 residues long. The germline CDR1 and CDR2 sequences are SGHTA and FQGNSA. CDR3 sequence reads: CASSADRLNTEAFF. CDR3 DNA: TGTGCCAGCAGCGCGGACAGGCTGAACACTGAAGCTTTCTTT.

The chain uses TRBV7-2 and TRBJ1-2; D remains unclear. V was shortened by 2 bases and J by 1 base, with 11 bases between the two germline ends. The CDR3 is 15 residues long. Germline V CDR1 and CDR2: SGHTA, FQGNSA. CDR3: CASSLSLADNYGYTF. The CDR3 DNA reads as TGTGCCAGCAGCTTAAGTTTGGCTGATAACTATGGCTACACCTTC.

Written as DNA, the CDR3 is TGTGCCAGCAGCCACTTTAGGGACAGGGATAGGAATGAGCAGTTCTTC. The encoded protein is CASSHFRDRDRNEQFF. This chain links TRBV11-2 with TRBJ2-1, with 9 positions matching TRBD1. This CDR3 has 16 amino acids. Per the germline V gene, CDR1 is SGHAT and CDR2 is FQNNGV. The J segment lost 7 bases and the V segment lost 5 bases, leaving 12 bases of the junction unmatched.

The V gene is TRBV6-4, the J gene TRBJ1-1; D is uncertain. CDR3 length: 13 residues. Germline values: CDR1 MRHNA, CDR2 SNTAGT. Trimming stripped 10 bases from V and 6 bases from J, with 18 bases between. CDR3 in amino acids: CATPDSLVAEAFF. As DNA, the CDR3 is TGTGCCACTCCGGACTCACTGGTGGCTGAAGCTTTCTTT.

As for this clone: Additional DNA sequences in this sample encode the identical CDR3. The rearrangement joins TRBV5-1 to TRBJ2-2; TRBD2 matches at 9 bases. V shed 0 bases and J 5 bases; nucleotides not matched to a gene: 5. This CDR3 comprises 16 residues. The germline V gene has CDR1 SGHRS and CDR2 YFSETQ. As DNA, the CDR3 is TGCGCCAGCAGCTTGGGGGGACTAGCCCTAACCGGGGAGCTGTTTTTT. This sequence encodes CASSLGGLALTGELFF.

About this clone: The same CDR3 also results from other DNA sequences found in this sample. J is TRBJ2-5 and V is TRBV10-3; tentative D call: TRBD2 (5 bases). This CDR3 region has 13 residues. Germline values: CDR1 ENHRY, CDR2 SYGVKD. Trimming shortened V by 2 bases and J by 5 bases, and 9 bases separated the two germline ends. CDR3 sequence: CAISERGLETQYF. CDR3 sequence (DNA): TGTGCCATCAGTGAGAGAGGGTTGGAGACCCAGTACTTC.

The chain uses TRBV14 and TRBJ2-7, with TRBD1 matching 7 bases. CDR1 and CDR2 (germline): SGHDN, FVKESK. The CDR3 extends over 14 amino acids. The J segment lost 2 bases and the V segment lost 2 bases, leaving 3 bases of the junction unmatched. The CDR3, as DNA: TGTGCCAGCAGCCAATGGGGACAGCCCTACGAGCAGTACTTC. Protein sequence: CASSQWGQPYEQYF.

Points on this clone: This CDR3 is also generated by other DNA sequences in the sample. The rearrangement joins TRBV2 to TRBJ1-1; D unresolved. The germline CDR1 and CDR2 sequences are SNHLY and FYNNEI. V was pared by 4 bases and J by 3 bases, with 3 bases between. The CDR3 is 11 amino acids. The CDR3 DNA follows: TGTGCCAGCAGTGGATACACTGAAGCTTTCTTT. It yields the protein CASSGYTEAFF.

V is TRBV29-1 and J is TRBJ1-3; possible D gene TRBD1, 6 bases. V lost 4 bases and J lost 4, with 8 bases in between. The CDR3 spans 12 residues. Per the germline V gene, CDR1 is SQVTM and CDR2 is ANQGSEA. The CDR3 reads CSVGTAGNTIYF. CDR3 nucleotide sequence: TGCAGCGTTGGGACAGCCGGAAACACCATATATTTT.

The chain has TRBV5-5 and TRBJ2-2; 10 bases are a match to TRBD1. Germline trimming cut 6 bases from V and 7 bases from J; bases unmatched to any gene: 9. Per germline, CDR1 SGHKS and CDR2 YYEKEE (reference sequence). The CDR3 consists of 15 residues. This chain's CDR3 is CASNPDRGRGGELFF. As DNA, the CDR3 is TGTGCCAGCAACCCTGACAGGGGGCGAGGCGGGGAGCTGTTTTTT.

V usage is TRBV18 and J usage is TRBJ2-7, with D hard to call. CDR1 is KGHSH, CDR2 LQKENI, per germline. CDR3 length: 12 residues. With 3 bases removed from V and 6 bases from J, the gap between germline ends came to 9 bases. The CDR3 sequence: CASSPAVSEQYF. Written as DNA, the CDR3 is TGTGCCAGCTCACCGGCAGTATCCGAGCAGTACTTC.